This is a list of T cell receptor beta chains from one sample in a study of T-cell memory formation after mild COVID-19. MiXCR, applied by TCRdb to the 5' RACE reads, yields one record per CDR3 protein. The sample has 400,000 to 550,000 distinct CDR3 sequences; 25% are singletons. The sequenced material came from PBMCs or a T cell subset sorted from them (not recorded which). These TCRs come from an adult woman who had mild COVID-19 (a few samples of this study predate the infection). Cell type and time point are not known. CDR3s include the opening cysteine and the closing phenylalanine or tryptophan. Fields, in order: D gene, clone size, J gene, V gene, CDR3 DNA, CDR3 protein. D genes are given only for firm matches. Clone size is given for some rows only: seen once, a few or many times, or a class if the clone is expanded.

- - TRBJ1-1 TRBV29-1 TGCAGCGTCTCTCGGGGCGGCAACACTGAAGCTTTCTTT CSVSRGGNTEAFF
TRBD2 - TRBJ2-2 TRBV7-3 TGTGCCAGCAGCTTATTTGGGACTAGCTATTCGAACACCGGGGAGCTGTTTTTT CASSLFGTSYSNTGELFF
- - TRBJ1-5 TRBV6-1 TGTGCCAGCACCCCCGGCCGACAGGGCAATCAGCCCCAGCATTTT CASTPGRQGNQPQHF
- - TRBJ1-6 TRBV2 TGTGCCAGCAGTCTCGGCCCTCTCCCCGGCTCACCCCTCCACTTT CASSLGPLPGSPLHF
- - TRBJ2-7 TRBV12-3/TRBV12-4 TGTGCCAGCAGTTTAGTGGGCCAGGGTATCTCCTACGAGCAGTACTTC CASSLVGQGISYEQYF
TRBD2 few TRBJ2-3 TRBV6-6 TGTGCCAGCAGTTATTCCAGCGGGGGTCTTACAGATACGCAGTATTTT CASSYSSGGLTDTQYF
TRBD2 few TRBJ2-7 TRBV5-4 TGTGCCAGCAGCCGCGGGGGGGCGGGGCAGTACTTC CASSRGGAGQYF
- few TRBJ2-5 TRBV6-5 TGTGCCAGCAGTTACTCGGGAAGTAGGACCCAGTACTTC CASSYSGSRTQYF
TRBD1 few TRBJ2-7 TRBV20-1 TGCAGTTGCCACCGGGACAGGTCCTACGAGCAGTACTTC CSCHRDRSYEQYF
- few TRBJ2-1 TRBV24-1 TGTGCCACCAGCCCTACCGGAAATGAGCAGTTCTTC CATSPTGNEQFF
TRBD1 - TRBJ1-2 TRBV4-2 TGTGCCAGCAGCCAAGGGACAGGATTCGATGGCTACACCTTC CASSQGTGFDGYTF
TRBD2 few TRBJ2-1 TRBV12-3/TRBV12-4 TGTGCCAGCCTCAAGCGGGGGGGACTAGCGACGGATGAGCAGTTCTTC CASLKRGGLATDEQFF
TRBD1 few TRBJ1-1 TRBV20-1 TGCAGTGCTACCCCTGGACAGGATGGGACTGAAGCTTTCTTT CSATPGQDGTEAFF
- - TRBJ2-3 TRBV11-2 TGTGCCAGCAGCTTAGATAAGGGAGGTCGGACAGATACGCAGTATTTT CASSLDKGGRTDTQYF
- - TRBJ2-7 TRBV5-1 TGCGCCAGCAGCTTGGCCGGGTCAGCGGGCGGGGACCTCGAGCAGTACTTC CASSLAGSAGGDLEQYF
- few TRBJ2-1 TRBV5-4 TGTGCCAGCAGCGCCCAGGGAGATTGGGGTGAGCAGTTCTTC CASSAQGDWGEQFF
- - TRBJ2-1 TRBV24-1 TGTGCCACCGGTGCGTCAGGGGCCAAGCAGTTCTTC CATGASGAKQFF
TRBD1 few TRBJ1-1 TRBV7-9 TGTGCCAGCAAAACGGGACAGCCGAACACTGAAGCTTTCTTT CASKTGQPNTEAFF
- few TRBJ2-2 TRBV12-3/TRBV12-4 TGTGCCAGCAGTTTCAGGGGCGGGGGCACCGGGGAGCTGTTTTTT CASSFRGGGTGELFF
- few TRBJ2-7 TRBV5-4 TGTGCCAGCAGCAATGGTAGCTACTACGAGCAGTACTTC CASSNGSYYEQYF
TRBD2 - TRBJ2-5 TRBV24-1 TGTGCCACCAGTGATCTAGCGGATCCGGAGACCCAGTACTTC CATSDLADPETQYF
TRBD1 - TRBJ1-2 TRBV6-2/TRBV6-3 TGTGCCAGCAGACCAGCCGGACAGGGCGGTCAAATTCTCTATGGCTACACCTTC CASRPAGQGGQILYGYTF
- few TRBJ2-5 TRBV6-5 TGTGCCAGCAGTTACGTGTCCCATCCGGAGACCCAGTACTTC CASSYVSHPETQYF
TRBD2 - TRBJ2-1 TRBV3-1 TGTGCCAGCAGCCAAGGGCTAGCGGGGGCCACCTCCTACAATGAGCAGTTCTTC CASSQGLAGATSYNEQFF
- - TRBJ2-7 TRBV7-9 TGTGCCAGCAGCTTAGAGGGGAATGGGGCCTGGCAGTACTTC CASSLEGNGAWQYF
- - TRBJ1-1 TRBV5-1 TGCGCCAGCAGCTGGGACGGGAAAGGAGCTTTCTTT CASSWDGKGAFF
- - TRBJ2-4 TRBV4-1 TGCGCCAGCAGCCAAGTTGCCCGAGTGGCGGACAAAAACATTCAGTACTTC CASSQVARVADKNIQYF
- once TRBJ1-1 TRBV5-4 TGTGCCAGCAGCTTGTCCGACCCTAGTGGTGAAGCTTTCTTT CASSLSDPSGEAFF
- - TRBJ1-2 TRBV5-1 TGCGCCAGCAGCACCGGACAGCCTAACTATGGCTACACCTTC CASSTGQPNYGYTF
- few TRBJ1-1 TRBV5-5 TGTGCCAGCAGCCCCGTGATGGGCACCGGGCCCACTGAAGCTTTCTTT CASSPVMGTGPTEAFF
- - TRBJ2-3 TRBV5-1 TGCGCCAGCAGCTCGGTGTCTGGAGGGGCGTCAATAGATACGCAGTATTTT CASSSVSGGASIDTQYF
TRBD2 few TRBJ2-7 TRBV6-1 TGTGCCAGCAGCTCCTGGACTAGCGGGGGATCCTTGGAGCAGTACTTC CASSSWTSGGSLEQYF
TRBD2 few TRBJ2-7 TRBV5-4 TGTGCCAGCAGCTTGTGGGAGGGCCAGGACGAGCAGTACTTC CASSLWEGQDEQYF
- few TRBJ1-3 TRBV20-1 TGCAGTGCTAGGGGCCTCTCTGGAAACACCATATATTTT CSARGLSGNTIYF
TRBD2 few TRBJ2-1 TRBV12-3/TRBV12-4 TGTGCCAGCAGTCTGGCGACTAGCAGTAATGAGCAGTTCTTC CASSLATSSNEQFF
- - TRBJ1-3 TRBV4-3 TGCGCCAGCAGCCAAGATACTCAATCTGGAAACACCATATATTTT CASSQDTQSGNTIYF
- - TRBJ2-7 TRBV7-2 TGTGCCAGCAGCTTAGACCACTTGGAGCAGTACTTC CASSLDHLEQYF
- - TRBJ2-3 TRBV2 TGTGCCAGCAGTCGCCATGACAGTACAGATACGCAGTATTTT CASSRHDSTDTQYF
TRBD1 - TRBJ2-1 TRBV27 TGTGCCAGCAGGCGACAGGGTAGTGAGCAGTTCTTC CASRRQGSEQFF
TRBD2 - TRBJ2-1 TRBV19 TGTGCCAGTAGTTACGAGCGGGGCGGTGAGCAGTTCTTC CASSYERGGEQFF
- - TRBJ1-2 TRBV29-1 TGCAGCGTTGAACGGATGACTAACTATGGCTACACCTTC CSVERMTNYGYTF
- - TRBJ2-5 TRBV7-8 TGTGCCAGCAGCTTAGACTGGGGACAAGAGACCCAGTACTTC CASSLDWGQETQYF
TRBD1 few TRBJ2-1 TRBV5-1 TGCGCCAGCAGCGCCTACCGGGACAGGGATACCTACAATGAGCAGTTCTTC CASSAYRDRDTYNEQFF
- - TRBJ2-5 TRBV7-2 TGTGCCAGCAGCCCCTATAGCGAGACCCAGTACTTC CASSPYSETQYF
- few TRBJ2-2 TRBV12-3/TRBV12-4 TGTGCCAGCAGTTTAGTACTAAAGAACACCGGGGAGCTGTTTTTT CASSLVLKNTGELFF
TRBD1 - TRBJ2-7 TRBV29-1 TGCAGCGTCTACGGGACAGGGTCCTACGAGCAGTACTTC CSVYGTGSYEQYF
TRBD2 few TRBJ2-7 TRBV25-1 TGTGCCAGCAGTGAATGGGAGGGGACCTACGAGCAGTACTTC CASSEWEGTYEQYF
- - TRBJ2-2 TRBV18 TGTGCCAGCTCACCACAGGGAGACACCGGGGAGCTGTTTTTT CASSPQGDTGELFF
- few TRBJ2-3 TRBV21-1 TGTGCCAGCAGCGTACCGGGACAGTCCTACCCCCCTGGGACACGAGATACGCAGTATTTT CASSVPGQSYPPGTRDTQYF
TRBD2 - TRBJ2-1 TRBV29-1 TGCAGCGTTGAAGTGACTAGCGGGACGATCAATGAGCAGTTCTTC CSVEVTSGTINEQFF
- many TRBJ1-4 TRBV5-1 TGCGCCAGCAGCTTGGCAGGGAGTACTAATGAAAAACTGTTTTTT CASSLAGSTNEKLFF
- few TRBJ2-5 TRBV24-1 TGTGCCACCAGTGTATATGGGGAGACCCAGTACTTC CATSVYGETQYF
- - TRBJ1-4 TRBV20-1 TGCAGTGCTAGAGGGGTAGTAGCACCAACTAATGAAAAACTGTTTTTT CSARGVVAPTNEKLFF
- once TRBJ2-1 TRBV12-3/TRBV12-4 TGTGCCAGCAGTTTTCAACTAGTTCTAGATGAGCAGTTCTTC CASSFQLVLDEQFF
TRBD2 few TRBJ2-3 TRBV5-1 TGCGCCAGCAGCTTGCAGGGAGCGGGAGTAGATACGCAGTATTTT CASSLQGAGVDTQYF
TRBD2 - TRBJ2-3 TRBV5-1 TGCGCCAGCAGCTCGGCCTACGGGACTAGCGTCGGTTCTGATACGCAGTATTTT CASSSAYGTSVGSDTQYF
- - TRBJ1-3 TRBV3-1 TGTGCCAGCAGCCCCAGGACAGCCTCTGGAAACACCATATATTTT CASSPRTASGNTIYF
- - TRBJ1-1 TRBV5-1 TGCGCCAGCTCCCATGACAGGTGGTATAACACTGAAGCTTTCTTT CASSHDRWYNTEAFF